This TCR beta chain comes out of a study of vaccination and CD4 T cells after COVID-19. Oncomine TCR Beta short-read sequencing was applied to DNA from cultured CD4+ T cells. Via MiXCR, TCRdb re-called the PCR reads, giving one row per CDR3 protein. The sample has 10,000 to 15,000 distinct CDR3 sequences, roughly 44% seen once. There are a few counts of this clonotype. What it binds is unknown. V was pared by 8 bases and J by 15 bases, with 32 bases between. Germline lookup yields CDR1 MNHNS and CDR2 SASEGT. The CDR3 extends over 16 amino acids. The treatment was: roughly 10-day PBMC culture with coronavirus spike peptide pools or control peptides (ViraFEST assay).

Sequencing used CD4+ T cells from blood, cultured in vitro. The clonotype comes from a human donor who had recovered from COVID-19. The chain carries TRBV6-1 and TRBJ2-1; D gene ambiguous. The CDR3 bases are TGTGCCAGCCAGATGGATTCTCTGCCCTTGTCCGGATATTGGTTCTTC. It yields the protein CASQMDSLPLSGYWFF.